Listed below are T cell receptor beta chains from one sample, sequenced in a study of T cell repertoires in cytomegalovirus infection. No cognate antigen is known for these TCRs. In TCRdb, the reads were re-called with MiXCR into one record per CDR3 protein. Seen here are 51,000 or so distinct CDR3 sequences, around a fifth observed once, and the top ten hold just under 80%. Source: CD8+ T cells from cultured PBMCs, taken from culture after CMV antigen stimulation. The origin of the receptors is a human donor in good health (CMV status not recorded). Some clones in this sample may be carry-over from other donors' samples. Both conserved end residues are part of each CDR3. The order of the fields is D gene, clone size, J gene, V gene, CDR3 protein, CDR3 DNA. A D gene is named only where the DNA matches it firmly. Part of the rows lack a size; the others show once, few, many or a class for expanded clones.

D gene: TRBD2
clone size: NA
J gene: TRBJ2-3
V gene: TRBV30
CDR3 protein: CAWTPGGGKDTQYF
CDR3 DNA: TGTGCCTGGACCCCGGGAGGGGGAAAAGATACGCAGTATTTT

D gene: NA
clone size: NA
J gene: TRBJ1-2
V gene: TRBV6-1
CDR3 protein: CASSEETVDGYTF
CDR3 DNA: TGTGCCAGCAGTGAAGAGACAGTAGATGGCTACACCTTC

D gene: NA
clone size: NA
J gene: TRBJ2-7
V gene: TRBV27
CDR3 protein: CASSLDRRGAYEQYF
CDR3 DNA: TGTGCCAGCAGTTTAGATCGTCGCGGGGCCTACGAGCAGTACTTC

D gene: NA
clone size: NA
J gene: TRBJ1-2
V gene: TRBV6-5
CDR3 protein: CASSPFVQGSGNGYTF
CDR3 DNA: TGTGCCAGCAGTCCTTTTGTTCAGGGGAGCGGGAACGGCTACACCTTC

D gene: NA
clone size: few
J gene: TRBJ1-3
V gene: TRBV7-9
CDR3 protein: CASSLDRNTIYF
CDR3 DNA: TGTGCCAGCAGCTTAGATCGAAACACCATATATTTT

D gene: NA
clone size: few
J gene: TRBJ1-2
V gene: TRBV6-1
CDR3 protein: CASSDPPGGEYGYTF
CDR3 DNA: TGTGCCAGCAGTGACCCCCCCGGGGGTGAATATGGCTACACCTTC

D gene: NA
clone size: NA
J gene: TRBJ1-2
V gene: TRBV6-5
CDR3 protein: CASRPRGRDYGYTF
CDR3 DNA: TGTGCCAGCAGGCCTAGGGGGAGGGACTATGGCTACACCTTC

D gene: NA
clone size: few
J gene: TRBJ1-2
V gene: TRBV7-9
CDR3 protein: CASSLYAGYGYTF
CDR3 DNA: TGTGCCAGCAGCTTATACGCGGGCTATGGCTACACCTTC

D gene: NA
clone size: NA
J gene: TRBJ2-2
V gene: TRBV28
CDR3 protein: CASSPETANTGELFF
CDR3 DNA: TGTGCCAGCAGTCCTGAGACAGCGAACACCGGGGAGCTGTTTTTT

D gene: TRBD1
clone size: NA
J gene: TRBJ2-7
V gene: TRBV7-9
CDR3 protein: CASSPEGGTGSYEQYF
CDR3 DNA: TGTGCCAGCAGCCCCGAAGGCGGGACAGGATCCTACGAGCAGTACTTC

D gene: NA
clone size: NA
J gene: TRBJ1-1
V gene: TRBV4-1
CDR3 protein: CASSQEEQASTEAFF
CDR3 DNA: TGCGCCAGCAGCCAAGAAGAACAGGCGAGTACTGAAGCTTTCTTT

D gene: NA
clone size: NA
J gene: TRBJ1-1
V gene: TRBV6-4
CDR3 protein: CASSPKLNTEAFF
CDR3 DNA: TGTGCCAGCAGTCCAAAGTTGAACACTGAAGCTTTCTTT

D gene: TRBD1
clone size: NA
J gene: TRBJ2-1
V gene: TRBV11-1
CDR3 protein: CASSLEVGDRVYNEQFF
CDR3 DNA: TGTGCCAGCAGCTTAGAGGTCGGGGACAGGGTATACAATGAGCAGTTCTTC

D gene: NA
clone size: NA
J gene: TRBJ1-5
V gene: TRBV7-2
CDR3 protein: CASSPWENQPQHF
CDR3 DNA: TGTGCCAGCAGCCCCTGGGAGAATCAGCCCCAGCATTTT

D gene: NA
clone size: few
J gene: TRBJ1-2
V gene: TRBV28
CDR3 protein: CASSFYPSRGGYTF
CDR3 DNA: TGTGCCAGCAGTTTTTACCCAAGCCGGGGTGGCTACACCTTC

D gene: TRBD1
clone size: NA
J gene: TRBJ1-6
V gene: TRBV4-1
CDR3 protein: CASRHTTGTDNSPLHF
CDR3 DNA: TGCGCCAGCAGACATACGACCGGGACAGATAATTCACCCCTCCACTTT

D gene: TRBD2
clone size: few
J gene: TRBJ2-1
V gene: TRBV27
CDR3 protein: CASSPGGGPSSYNEQFF
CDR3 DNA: TGTGCCAGCAGTCCCGGGGGAGGGCCGAGCTCCTACAATGAGCAGTTCTTC

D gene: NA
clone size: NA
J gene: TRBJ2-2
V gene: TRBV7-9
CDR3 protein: CASRPATGELFF
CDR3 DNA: TGTGCCAGCAGGCCCGCCACCGGGGAGCTGTTTTTT

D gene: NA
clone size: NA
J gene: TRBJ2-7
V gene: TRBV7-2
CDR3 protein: CASSLLGNEQYF
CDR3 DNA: TGTGCCAGCAGCTTATTAGGGAACGAGCAGTACTTC

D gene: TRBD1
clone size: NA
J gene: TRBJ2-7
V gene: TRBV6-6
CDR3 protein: CASSDPGTAASEQYF
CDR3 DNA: TGTGCCAGCAGTGACCCCGGGACAGCCGCTTCCGAGCAGTACTTC

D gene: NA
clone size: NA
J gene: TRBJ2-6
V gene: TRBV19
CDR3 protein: CASTTSGANVLTF
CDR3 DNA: TGTGCCAGTACTACTTCTGGGGCCAACGTCCTGACTTTT

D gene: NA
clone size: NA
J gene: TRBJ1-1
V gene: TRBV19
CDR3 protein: CASSSGGVWAF
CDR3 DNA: TGTGCCAGTAGTTCTGGCGGAGTATGGGCGTTT

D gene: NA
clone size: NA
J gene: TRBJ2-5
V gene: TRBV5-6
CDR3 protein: CASSPPDPAGQETQYF
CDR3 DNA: TGTGCCAGCAGCCCCCCCGACCCGGCAGGGCAAGAGACCCAGTACTTC

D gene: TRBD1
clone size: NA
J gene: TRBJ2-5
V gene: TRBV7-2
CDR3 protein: CASSSNRDREQETQYF
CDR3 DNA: TGTGCCAGCAGCTCAAACCGGGACAGGGAACAAGAGACCCAGTACTTC

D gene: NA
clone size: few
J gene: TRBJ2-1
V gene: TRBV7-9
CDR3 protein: CASSLTGSSYNEQFF
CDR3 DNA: TGTGCCAGCAGCTTAACTGGCAGCTCCTACAATGAGCAGTTCTTC

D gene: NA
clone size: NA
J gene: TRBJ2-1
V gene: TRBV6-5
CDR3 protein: CASSYPSYNEQFF
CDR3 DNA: TGTGCCAGCAGTTACCCCTCGTACAATGAGCAGTTCTTC

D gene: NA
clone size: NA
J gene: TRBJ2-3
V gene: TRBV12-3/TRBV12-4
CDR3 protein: CASSWETRSSTDTQYF
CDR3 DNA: TGTGCCAGCAGTTGGGAGACACGTTCTAGCACAGATACGCAGTATTTT

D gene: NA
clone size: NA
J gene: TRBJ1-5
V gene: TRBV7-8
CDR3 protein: CASSSRTGKGPQHF
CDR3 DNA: TGTGCCAGCAGCTCCCGGACGGGGAAGGGGCCCCAGCATTTT

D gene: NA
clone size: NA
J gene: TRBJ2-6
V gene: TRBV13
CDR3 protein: CASSYSLDSSGANVLTF
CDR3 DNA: TGTGCCAGCAGCTACTCATTGGACAGCTCTGGGGCCAACGTCCTGACTTTC

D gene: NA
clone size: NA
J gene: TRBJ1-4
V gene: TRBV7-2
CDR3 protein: CASSESATNEKLFF
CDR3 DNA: TGTGCCAGCAGCGAGAGTGCAACTAATGAAAAACTGTTTTTT

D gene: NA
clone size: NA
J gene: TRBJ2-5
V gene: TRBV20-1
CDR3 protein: CSARDRGERETQYF
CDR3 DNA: TGCAGTGCTAGAGATAGAGGGGAAAGAGAGACCCAGTACTTC

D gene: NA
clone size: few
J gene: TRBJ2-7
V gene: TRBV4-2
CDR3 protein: CASSQEYGSYEQYF
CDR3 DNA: TGTGCCAGCAGCCAAGAATACGGCTCCTACGAGCAGTACTTC

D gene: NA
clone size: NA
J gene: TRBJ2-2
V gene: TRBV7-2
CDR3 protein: CASSLGGMGGGELFF
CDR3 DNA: TGTGCCAGCAGCTTGGGCGGGATGGGCGGCGGGGAGCTGTTTTTT